This TCR beta chain emerged from a study of human T cells and chemical hapten exposure. Study-wide findings and caveats: Among expanded TCRs, significantly more large CDR3 similarity clusters formed than among controls.

Stated time point: pre-sensitization, week 0. As for treatment: therapeutic diphenylcyclopropenone sensitization with weekly scalp DPC. One entry per CDR3 protein results from TCRdb running MiXCR on the RACE reads. The sample lists 95,000 to 150,000 distinct CDR3 sequences; approximately 15% were seen once. The CDR3 has 15 residues. The junction had 3 bases not matched to a gene; V was cut back by 6 bases and J by 0 bases. Germline values: CDR1 MNHEY, CDR2 SVGEGT. About this clonotype itself: The antigen is undetermined.

The chain links TRBV6-2 or TRBV6-3 to TRBJ1-5; TRBD1 agrees at 9 bases. The sample here was whole blood, taken in connection with sensitization to the hapten diphenylcyclopropenone (DPC). The sequence derives from a woman under 30 with alopecia areata. Some clones in this sample may be carry-over from other donors' samples. Written as DNA, the CDR3 is TGTGCCAGCAGAACGACAGGGGGTAGCAATCAGCCCCAGCATTTT. This gives the protein CASRTTGGSNQPQHF.